This is a list of T cell receptor beta chains from one sample in a study of T-cell memory formation after mild COVID-19. MiXCR, run by TCRdb on the 5' RACE reads, gives a single entry per CDR3 protein. This table holds approximately 300,000 distinct CDR3 sequences, approximately 15% found once. The sample comprised PBMCs or a T cell subset sorted from them (not recorded which). All receptors derive from a man in his late teens or twenties who had mild COVID-19 (a few samples of this study predate the infection). Cell type and time point are not known. Each CDR3 is given with its conserved first and last residue. D genes are given only for firm matches. Size values are once, few and many counts, or a class for expanded clones, and some rows have none.

abundance,j_gene,d_gene,v_gene,CDR3aa,CDR3nt
-,TRBJ2-5,TRBD2,TRBV6-6,CASSTRLAGQETQYF,TGTGCCAGCAGCACCAGACTAGCTGGGCAAGAGACCCAGTACTTC
-,TRBJ2-1,TRBD1,TRBV6-5,CASSPIGDRGYNEQFF,TGTGCCAGCAGTCCTATTGGAGACAGGGGCTACAATGAGCAGTTCTTC
-,TRBJ2-5,TRBD2,TRBV15,CATSRVRAGGPQETQYF,TGTGCCACCAGCAGAGTTCGAGCGGGGGGCCCTCAAGAGACCCAGTACTTC
few,TRBJ2-4,-,TRBV7-3,CASSLIRGDLAKNIQYF,TGTGCCAGCAGCTTAATACGCGGGGACCTAGCCAAAAACATTCAGTACTTC
-,TRBJ2-5,-,TRBV13,CASSEQGLGGPQETQYF,TGTGCCAGCAGCGAGCAGGGTCTGGGGGGACCGCAAGAGACCCAGTACTTC
few,TRBJ1-2,TRBD1,TRBV30,CAWDTQGAGYGYTF,TGTGCCTGGGACACACAGGGGGCGGGCTATGGCTACACCTTC
many,TRBJ2-1,-,TRBV7-9,CASSLGSYNEQFF,TGTGCCAGCAGCTTAGGCTCCTACAATGAGCAGTTCTTC
-,TRBJ1-1,-,TRBV15,CATSRDPQGSAFF,TGTGCCACCAGCAGAGATCCGCAGGGATCGGCTTTCTTT
-,TRBJ2-2,TRBD1,TRBV6-2/TRBV6-3,CASSYSAQGNGELFF,TGTGCCAGCAGTTACTCGGCACAGGGGAACGGGGAGCTGTTTTTT
few,TRBJ1-5,TRBD1,TRBV4-1,CASSPAGTGKIVYNQPQHF,TGCGCCAGCAGCCCCGCCGGGACAGGCAAGATAGTTTACAATCAGCCCCAGCATTTT
many,TRBJ2-1,-,TRBV5-1,CASSLTLATSYNEQFF,TGCGCCAGCAGCTTGACCCTAGCGACCTCCTACAATGAGCAGTTCTTC
-,TRBJ2-2,TRBD1,TRBV19,CASIQGAGKAGELFF,TGTGCCAGTATTCAGGGGGCAGGAAAGGCCGGGGAGCTGTTTTTT
few,TRBJ2-4,-,TRBV7-2,CASSTPSPAGTLAKNIQYF,TGTGCCAGCAGCACCCCCTCCCCTGCAGGCACGTTAGCCAAAAACATTCAGTACTTC
-,TRBJ1-5,TRBD1,TRBV6-1,CASSRGGQGVYPQHF,TGTGCCAGCAGTCGAGGAGGACAGGGGGTATATCCCCAGCATTTT
few,TRBJ2-5,-,TRBV2,CASSELVHLGTQYF,TGTGCCAGCAGTGAACTGGTCCACTTGGGGACCCAGTACTTC
-,TRBJ2-2,-,TRBV7-2,CASSFPRDTGELFF,TGTGCCAGCAGCTTTCCACGGGACACCGGGGAGCTGTTTTTT
many,TRBJ2-3,-,TRBV11-2,CASSLDSIQGDTQYF,TGTGCCAGCAGCTTAGACAGCATACAAGGGGATACGCAGTATTTT
-,TRBJ1-3,TRBD1,TRBV2,CACSEGAWGNTIYF,TGTGCCTGCAGTGAGGGGGCTTGGGGAAACACCATATATTTT
-,TRBJ1-6,-,TRBV7-9,CASSLAVRISPLHF,TGTGCCAGCAGCTTAGCCGTGCGTATCTCACCCCTCCACTTT
-,TRBJ2-3,TRBD2,TRBV6-5,CASQRTSPDTQYF,TGTGCCAGCCAGAGGACTAGCCCAGATACGCAGTATTTT
many,TRBJ1-4,-,TRBV7-2,CASSPQPANEKLFF,TGTGCCAGCAGCCCACAGCCGGCTAATGAAAAACTGTTTTTT
few,TRBJ1-2,-,TRBV19,CASALDQDGYTF,TGTGCCAGTGCTCTCGATCAGGATGGCTACACCTTC
-,TRBJ2-7,-,TRBV15,CATRKGEQAREQYF,TGTGCCACCAGGAAGGGAGAACAGGCACGCGAGCAGTACTTC
-,TRBJ2-1,TRBD1,TRBV7-9,CASSSPGGPYNEQFF,TGTGCCAGCAGCTCTCCAGGGGGCCCCTACAATGAGCAGTTCTTC
-,TRBJ2-1,TRBD2,TRBV4-2,CASSQAGTREFNEQFF,TGTGCCAGCAGCCAAGCCGGGACTAGGGAGTTCAATGAGCAGTTCTTC
few,TRBJ2-5,-,TRBV20-1,CSAPGTTRETQYF,TGCAGTGCTCCCGGGACCACCCGGGAGACCCAGTACTTC
-,TRBJ2-1,-,TRBV27,CASTPWGIPGHGYNEQFF,TGTGCCAGCACCCCCTGGGGCATCCCGGGACATGGTTACAATGAGCAGTTCTTC
-,TRBJ2-2,-,TRBV20-1,CSARDRETSANTGELFF,TGCAGTGCTAGAGATCGGGAAACATCCGCGAACACCGGGGAGCTGTTTTTT
few,TRBJ2-2,-,TRBV20-1,CSARGQTRGHTGELFF,TGCAGTGCTAGGGGGCAGACGCGAGGTCACACCGGGGAGCTGTTTTTT
many,TRBJ2-7,-,TRBV5-5,CASSLLWGYYEQYF,TGTGCCAGCAGCTTACTTTGGGGTTACTACGAGCAGTACTTC
-,TRBJ1-1,-,TRBV5-5,CASSLATGYTEAFF,TGTGCCAGCAGCTTGGCCACCGGTTACACTGAAGCTTTCTTT
many,TRBJ2-2,TRBD1,TRBV5-1,CASSPGTGNTGELFF,TGCGCCAGCAGCCCTGGGACAGGGAACACCGGGGAGCTGTTTTTT
-,TRBJ2-2,TRBD1,TRBV5-1,CASSTQGALGLSNTGELFF,TGCGCCAGCTCAACGCAGGGGGCGCTGGGTCTTTCGAACACCGGGGAGCTGTTTTTT
few,TRBJ2-5,-,TRBV5-1,CASSILGETQYF,TGCGCCAGCAGCATCCTGGGAGAGACCCAGTACTTC
-,TRBJ1-6,TRBD1,TRBV20-1,CSARRQGSPLHF,TGCAGTGCTAGAAGACAGGGCTCACCCCTCCACTTT
-,TRBJ1-1,-,TRBV6-2/TRBV6-3,CASSYSSNANTEAFF,TGTGCCAGCAGTTACTCCTCGAACGCTAACACTGAAGCTTTCTTT
-,TRBJ2-5,-,TRBV7-8,CASSPEQETQYF,TGTGCCAGCAGCCCGGAGCAAGAGACCCAGTACTTC
few,TRBJ2-4,-,TRBV6-5,CASTLGPRNIQYF,TGTGCCAGCACTTTGGGGCCCAGAAACATTCAGTACTTC
few,TRBJ1-6,TRBD1,TRBV28,CASTTTGTGVSPLHF,TGTGCCAGCACGACAACCGGGACAGGGGTTTCACCCCTCCACTTT
many,TRBJ2-1,-,TRBV7-2,CASSREVVAEQFF,TGTGCCAGCAGCCGTGAGGTAGTCGCTGAGCAGTTCTTC
-,TRBJ1-1,-,TRBV7-9,CASSLVGASTEAFF,TGTGCCAGCAGCTTGGTTGGAGCGAGCACTGAAGCTTTCTTT
few,TRBJ2-2,TRBD2,TRBV6-5,CASSYSRLAGGSGELFF,TGTGCCAGCAGTTACTCTCGGCTAGCGGGGGGTAGCGGGGAGCTGTTTTTT
many,TRBJ2-1,TRBD2,TRBV12-3/TRBV12-4,CASTPLSGGYNEQFF,TGTGCCAGCACCCCTCTTAGCGGGGGTTACAATGAGCAGTTCTTC
-,TRBJ1-2,-,TRBV7-9,CASSTGLTGYTF,TGTGCCAGCAGCACGGGCCTTACGGGCTACACCTTC
many,TRBJ2-3,-,TRBV29-1,CSVVAPRDTQYF,TGCAGCGTTGTAGCCCCCCGGGATACGCAGTATTTT
many,TRBJ1-6,-,TRBV3-1,CASSHGWGRNNSPLHF,TGTGCCAGCAGCCATGGCTGGGGCAGAAATAATTCACCCCTCCACTTT
-,TRBJ2-1,-,TRBV27,CASSLGTSGDEQFF,TGTGCCAGCTCCCTGGGGACTTCCGGCGATGAGCAGTTCTTC
many,TRBJ1-5,-,TRBV18,CASSPGVGNQPQHF,TGTGCCAGCTCCCCCGGGGTGGGCAATCAGCCCCAGCATTTT
few,TRBJ2-7,-,TRBV24-1,CATLKTGPHEQYF,TGTGCCACCCTGAAAACAGGCCCCCACGAGCAGTACTTC
-,TRBJ2-1,TRBD2,TRBV18,CASSPASGGDVEQFF,TGTGCCAGCTCACCGGCGAGCGGGGGGGATGTTGAGCAGTTCTTC
many,TRBJ2-3,-,TRBV20-1,CSAKGTPRADTQYF,TGCAGTGCTAAAGGGACCCCAAGGGCAGATACGCAGTATTTT
-,TRBJ2-5,-,TRBV7-6,CASSTTPGSRETQYF,TGTGCCAGCAGCACAACCCCCGGGTCGCGAGAGACCCAGTACTTC
-,TRBJ1-6,-,TRBV7-3,CASSPGQYRSPLHF,TGTGCCAGCAGCCCCGGACAGTACCGTTCACCCCTCCACTTT
-,TRBJ1-3,-,TRBV4-1,CASSLIGNTIYF,TGCGCCAGCAGCCTGATCGGAAACACCATATATTTT